This section outlines one T cell receptor beta chain sequence together with its context. Here immunoSEQ multiplex PCR was the method, and the copy in TCRdb shows in-frame clones only, minus some. There are under 200,000 clones in the sample; around 90% occur only once, and about 1.5% lies in the top ten. Germline CDR1 SNHLY, CDR2 FYNNEI. This CDR3 spans 12 amino acids. V was pared by 10 bases and J by 10 bases, with 14 bases between. The source of the sample is a study of T cell responses to AZD1222 COVID-19 vaccine. The source of this sequence is an adult who received the AZD1222 COVID-19 vaccine. The chain combines TRBV2 with TRBJ1-6, with unresolved D. Here the sequenced sample was peripheral blood, taken 28 days after the second AZD1222 dose. Written as DNA, the CDR3 is TGTGCCACCCTCGACACGGGGTCACCCCTCCACTTT. Its translation is CATLDTGSPLHF.